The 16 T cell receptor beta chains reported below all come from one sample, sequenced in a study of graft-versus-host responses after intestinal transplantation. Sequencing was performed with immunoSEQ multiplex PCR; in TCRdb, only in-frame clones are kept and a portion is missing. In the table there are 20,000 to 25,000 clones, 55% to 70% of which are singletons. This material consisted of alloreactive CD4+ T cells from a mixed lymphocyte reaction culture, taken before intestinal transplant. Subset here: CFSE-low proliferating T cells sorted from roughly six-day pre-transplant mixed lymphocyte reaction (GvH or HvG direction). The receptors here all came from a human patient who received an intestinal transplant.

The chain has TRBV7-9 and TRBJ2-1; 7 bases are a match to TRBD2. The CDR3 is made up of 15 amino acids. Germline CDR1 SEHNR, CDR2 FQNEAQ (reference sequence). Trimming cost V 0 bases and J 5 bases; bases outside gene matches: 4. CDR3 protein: CASSLAGRAHNEQFF. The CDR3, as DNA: TGTGCCAGCAGCTTAGCGGGGAGGGCCCACAATGAGCAGTTCTTC.

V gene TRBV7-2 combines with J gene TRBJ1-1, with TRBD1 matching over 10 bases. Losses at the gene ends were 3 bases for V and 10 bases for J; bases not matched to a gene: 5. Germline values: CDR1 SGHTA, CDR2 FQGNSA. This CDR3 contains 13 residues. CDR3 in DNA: TGTGCCAGCAGCTTGTTCCGGGACAGGGGAGCTTTCTTT. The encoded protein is CASSLFRDRGAFF. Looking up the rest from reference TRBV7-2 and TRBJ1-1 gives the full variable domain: GAGVSQSPSNKVTEKGKDVELRCDPISGHTALYWYRQSLGQGLEFLIYFQGNSAPDKSGLPSDRFSAERTGGSVSTLTIQRTQQEDSAVYLCASSLFRDRGAFFGQGTRLTVV.

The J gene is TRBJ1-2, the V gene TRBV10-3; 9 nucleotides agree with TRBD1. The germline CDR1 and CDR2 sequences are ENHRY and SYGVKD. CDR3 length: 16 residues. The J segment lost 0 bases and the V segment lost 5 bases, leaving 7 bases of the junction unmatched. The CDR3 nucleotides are TGTGCCATCAGTCCTCTGGGACAGGGAGCTAACTATGGCTACACCTTC. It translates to CAISPLGQGANYGYTF.

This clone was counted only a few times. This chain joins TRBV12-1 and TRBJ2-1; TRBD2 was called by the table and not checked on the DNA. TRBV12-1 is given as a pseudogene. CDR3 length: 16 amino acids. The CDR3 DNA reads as TGTGCCAGCAGCCCGTCGCCGGGACTAGGACGGGATGAGCAGTTCTTC. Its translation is CASSPSPGLGRDEQFF.

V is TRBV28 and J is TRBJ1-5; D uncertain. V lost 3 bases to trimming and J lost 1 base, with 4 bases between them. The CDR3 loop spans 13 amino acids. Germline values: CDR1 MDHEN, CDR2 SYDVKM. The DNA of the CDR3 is TGTGCCAGCAGTTTGGCCAGCAATCAGCCCCAGCATTTT. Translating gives CASSLASNQPQHF. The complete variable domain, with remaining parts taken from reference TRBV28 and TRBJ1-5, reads DVKVTQSSRYLVKRTGEKVFLECVQDMDHENMFWYRQDPGLGLRLIYFSYDVKMKEKGDIPEGYSVSREKKERFSLILESASTNQTSMYLCASSLASNQPQHFGDGTRLSIL.

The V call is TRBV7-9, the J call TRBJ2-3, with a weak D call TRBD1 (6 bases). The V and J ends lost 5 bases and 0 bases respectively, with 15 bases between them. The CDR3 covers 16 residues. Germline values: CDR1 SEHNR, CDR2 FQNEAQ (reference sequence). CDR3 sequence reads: CASSPGTRASTDTQYF. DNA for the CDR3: TGTGCCAGCAGCCCTGGGACACGCGCTAGCACAGATACGCAGTATTTT.

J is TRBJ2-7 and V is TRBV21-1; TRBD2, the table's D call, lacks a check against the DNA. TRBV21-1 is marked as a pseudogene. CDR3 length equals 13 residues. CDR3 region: CASRISGSYEQYF. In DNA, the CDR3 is TGTGCCAGCAGAATTAGCGGCTCCTACGAGCAGTACTTC.

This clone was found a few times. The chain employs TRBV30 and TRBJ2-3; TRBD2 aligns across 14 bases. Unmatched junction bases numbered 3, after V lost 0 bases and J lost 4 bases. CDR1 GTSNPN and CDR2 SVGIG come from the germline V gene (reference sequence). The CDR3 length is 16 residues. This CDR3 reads CAWSVRTSGRSDTQYF. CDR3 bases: TGTGCCTGGAGTGTACGGACTAGCGGGAGGTCAGATACGCAGTATTTT.

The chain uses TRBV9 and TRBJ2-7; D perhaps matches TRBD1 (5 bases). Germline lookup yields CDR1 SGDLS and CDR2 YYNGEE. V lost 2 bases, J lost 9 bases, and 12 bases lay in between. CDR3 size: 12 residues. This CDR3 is CASSVEKGPQYF. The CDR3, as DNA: TGTGCCAGCAGCGTTGAGAAGGGGCCGCAGTACTTC.

The CDR3 bases are TGTGCCTGGAGTGTAAGCAGGGGTACCTCCGGACTCCTCTTAGATACGCAGTATTTT. Protein: CAWSVSRGTSGLLLDTQYF. The rearrangement uses TRBV30 and TRBJ2-3; tentatively, D is TRBD1 (6 bases). The germline gives CDR1 GTSNPN, CDR2 SVGIG (reference sequence). V lost 0 bases, J lost 5 bases, and 27 bases lay in between. The CDR3 has 19 amino acids.

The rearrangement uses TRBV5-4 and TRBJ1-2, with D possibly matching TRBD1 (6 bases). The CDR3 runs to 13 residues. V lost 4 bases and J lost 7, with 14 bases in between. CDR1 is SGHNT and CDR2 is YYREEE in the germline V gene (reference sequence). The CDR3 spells CASSLQGLSGYTF. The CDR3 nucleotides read TGTGCCAGCAGCCTCCAGGGGCTAAGTGGCTACACCTTC. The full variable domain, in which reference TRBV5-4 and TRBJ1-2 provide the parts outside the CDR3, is ETGVTQSPTHLIKTRGQQVTLRCSSQSGHNTVSWYQQALGQGPQFIFQYYREEENGRGNFPPRFSGLQFPNYSSELNVNALELDDSALYLCASSLQGLSGYTFGSGTRLTVV.

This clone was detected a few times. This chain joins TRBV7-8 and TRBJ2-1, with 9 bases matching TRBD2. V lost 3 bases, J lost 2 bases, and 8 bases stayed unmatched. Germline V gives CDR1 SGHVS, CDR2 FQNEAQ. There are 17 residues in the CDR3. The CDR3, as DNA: TGTGCCAGCAGCTTCGGGGTAGCGGGAGCGACCTACAATGAGCAGTTCTTC. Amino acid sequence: CASSFGVAGATYNEQFF.

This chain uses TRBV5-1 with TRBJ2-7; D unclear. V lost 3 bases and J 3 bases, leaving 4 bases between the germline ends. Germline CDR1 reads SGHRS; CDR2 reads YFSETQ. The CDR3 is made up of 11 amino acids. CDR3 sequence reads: CASSSHYEQYF. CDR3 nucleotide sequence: TGCGCCAGCAGCTCACACTACGAGCAGTACTTC. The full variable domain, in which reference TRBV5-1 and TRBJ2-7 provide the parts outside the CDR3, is KAGVTQTPRYLIKTRGQQVTLSCSPISGHRSVSWYQQTPGQGLQFLFEYFSETQRNKGNFPGRFSGRQFSNSRSEMNVSTLELGDSALYLCASSSHYEQYFGPGTRLTVT.

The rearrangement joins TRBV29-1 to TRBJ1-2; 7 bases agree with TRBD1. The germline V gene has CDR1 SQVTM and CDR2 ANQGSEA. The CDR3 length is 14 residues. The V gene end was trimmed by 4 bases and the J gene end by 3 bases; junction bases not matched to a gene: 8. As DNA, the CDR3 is TGCAGCGTTGCTCGAAGGGGGCCGGACTATGGCTACACCTTC. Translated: CSVARRGPDYGYTF.

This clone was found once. CDR3 in DNA: TGTGCCAGCTCCCGCTTAAGCGGGAACCCCTACGAGCAGTACTTC. Amino acid sequence: CASSRLSGNPYEQYF. The chain links TRBV28 to TRBJ2-7; TRBD2 matches at 7 bases. The CDR3 has 15 amino acids. Germline-derived CDR1 and CDR2 are MDHEN and SYDVKM. Trimming at V came to 8 bases and at J to 2 bases, leaving 12 bases not matched to a gene.

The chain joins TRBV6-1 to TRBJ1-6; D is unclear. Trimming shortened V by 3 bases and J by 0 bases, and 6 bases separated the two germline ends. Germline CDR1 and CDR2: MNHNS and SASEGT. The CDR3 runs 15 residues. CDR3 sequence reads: CASSDLVSYNSPLHF. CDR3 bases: TGTGCCAGCAGTGATTTAGTCTCCTATAATTCACCCCTCCACTTT.